A single sample is the source of the 6 T cell receptor beta chains below, sequenced in a study of regulatory T cells in long-lasting Graves disease. Arm-PCR of CDR3 regions and iRepertoire HTBI primers were used to build TCR beta libraries. A single record per CDR3 protein comes from TCRdb applying MiXCR to the multiplex PCR reads. The table has 300,000 to 500,000 distinct CDR3 sequences, around 20% seen once; the top ten hold roughly 20%. The time point denotes: persistent/refractory GD, antithyroid drugs over 5 years with positive TRAb. Following extraction of RNA from PBMCs, that RNA was used to make the TCR library. The sequencing here drew on peripheral blood mononuclear cells (PBMCs), taken when the disease was refractory, from a patient treated with antithyroid drugs. These receptors originate from a female donor with Graves disease.

At least ten counts were recorded for this clonotype. Here the CDR3 DNA reads TGTGCCAGCAGTTTTGGGCACACTGAAGCTTTCTTT. It is translated as CASSFGHTEAFF. The gene calls are TRBV6-2 or TRBV6-3 and TRBJ1-1; no clear D gene. Per the germline V gene, CDR1 is MNHEY and CDR2 is SVGEGT. There are 12 residues in the CDR3. The germline V and J ends were trimmed by 4 bases and 3 bases, with 6 bases remaining between them.

The gene calls are TRBV5-1 and TRBJ2-7; TRBD1 aligns across 7 bases. V lost 4 bases and J lost 0; bases outside the gene matches: 10. The CDR3 has 16 residues. Germline V gene lookup returns CDR1 SGHRS and CDR2 YFSETQ. CDR3: CASSAPQGSSSYEQYF. Written as DNA, the CDR3 is TGCGCCAGCAGCGCCCCACAGGGGTCTAGCTCCTACGAGCAGTACTTC.

This clonotype occurred a few times. This chain connects TRBV28 to TRBJ1-4; D is ambiguous. CDR1 MDHEN and CDR2 SYDVKM come from the germline V gene. CDR3 length: 13 amino acids. The V and J ends lost 3 bases and 8 bases respectively, with 10 bases between them. CDR3 region: CASSFYGPEKLFF. The CDR3 DNA reads TGTGCCAGCAGTTTTTACGGCCCAGAAAAACTGTTTTTT.

The rearrangement links TRBV19 to TRBJ2-7; a possible D gene is TRBD2 (5 bases). Per the germline V gene, CDR1 is LNHDA and CDR2 is SQIVND (reference sequence). CDR3 size: 13 residues. V lost 7 bases and J 1 base, leaving 11 bases between the germline ends. This CDR3 reads CASTRRGSYEQYF. The CDR3 coding sequence is TGTGCCAGTACCAGACGGGGATCCTACGAGCAGTACTTC.

This sequence joins TRBV12-3 or TRBV12-4 and TRBJ1-5; the match to TRBD1 covers 7 bases. V shed 4 bases, J shed 1 base, and the junction held 4 bases outside the gene matches. The CDR3 has 15 residues. CDR3 in DNA: TGTGCCAGCAGTTACAGGGGTGTAAGCAATCAGCCCCAGCATTTT. Translation gives CASSYRGVSNQPQHF.

This sequence joins TRBV19 and TRBJ1-2, with D unclear. The CDR3 is made up of 16 amino acids. V dropped 3 bases and J dropped 2 bases, with 16 bases sitting between them. CDR1 LNHDA and CDR2 SQIVND come from the germline V gene (reference sequence). As DNA, the CDR3 is TGTGCCAGTAGTATTGAACCCGACCCGAGGAACTATGGCTACACCTTC. Protein: CASSIEPDPRNYGYTF.